These 11 T cell receptor beta chains came from one sample sequenced in a study of blood T cell repertoires in COVID-19. TCRdb's copy holds only in-frame clones and misses some; the assay was immunoSEQ multiplex PCR. The table lists some 150,000 clones, roughly 86% of them singletons, with over 9.5% in the top ten. Sequenced sample: peripheral blood. Receptor source: a man in his fifties with active or convalescent COVID-19.

The rearrangement links TRBV6-5 to TRBJ2-7; 8 bases agree with TRBD1. V dropped 6 bases and J dropped 4; count of bases not matched to a gene: 11. The CDR3 extends over 15 amino acids. The V gene's germline CDR1 is MNHEY and CDR2 SVGAGI. The CDR3 sequence is CASRARQGSFYEQYF. The CDR3 DNA reads TGTGCCAGCAGAGCTAGACAGGGGAGTTTTTACGAGCAGTACTTC.

The chain recombines TRBV7-3 with TRBJ2-5; TRBD1 matches 9 bases. CDR3 length equals 15 residues. Trimming removed 4 bases from V and 1 base from J; junction bases left unmatched: 4. Germline V gene lookup returns CDR1 SGHTA and CDR2 FQGTGA. The CDR3 DNA reads as TGTGCCAGCAGCTCGGGACAGGGAGGCCAAGAGACCCAGTACTTC. Translating it yields CASSSGQGGQETQYF. Complete variable domain (other parts from reference TRBV7-3 and TRBJ2-5): GAGVSQTPSNKVTEKGKYVELRCDPISGHTALYWYRQSLGQGPEFLIYFQGTGAADDSGLPNDRFFAVRPEGSVSTLKIQRTERGDSAVYLCASSSGQGGQETQYFGPGTRLLVL.

J is TRBJ2-7 and V is TRBV5-1; TRBD1 matches 7 bases. With 4 bases clipped from V and 0 bases from J, the junction kept 10 bases outside the gene matches. Germline V gene data show CDR1 as SGHRS and CDR2 as YFSETQ. The CDR3 loop spans 16 amino acids. In DNA form, the CDR3 reads TGCGCCAGCAGCCCGAGGGGGCGGACGAGCTCCTACGAGCAGTACTTC. Its translation is CASSPRGRTSSYEQYF.

There are a few counts of this clone. The rearrangement uses TRBV19 and TRBJ2-7; TRBD1 aligns across 8 bases. J lost 7 bases, V lost 5 bases, and 13 bases had no gene match. Germline V gene data show CDR1 as LNHDA and CDR2 as SQIVND (reference sequence). The CDR3 length is 15 residues. The CDR3 nucleotides are TGTGCCAGTAGTGAAACTACAGGGGGTATCGGGGAGCAGTACTTC. This codes for CASSETTGGIGEQYF.

This rearrangement joins TRBV25-1 to TRBJ2-3, with D maybe TRBD2 (6 bases). Germline-derived CDR1 and CDR2 are MGHDK and SYGVNS. This CDR3 contains 15 residues. Deletions cut 6 bases from V and 2 bases from J, with 15 bases between. CDR3 sequence (DNA): TGTGCCAGCAGGGGGTGGAGGGAGCCCACAGATACGCAGTATTTT. This sequence encodes CASRGWREPTDTQYF.

The DNA for the CDR3 is TGTGCCTGGAGTGGGGACGGGGGAAATTATGGCTACACCTTC. Translation: CAWSGDGGNYGYTF. The gene calls are TRBV30 and TRBJ1-2; D perhaps matches TRBD1 (5 bases). This CDR3 is 14 amino acids long. CDR1 is GTSNPN and CDR2 is SVGIG in the germline V gene (reference sequence). V dropped 1 base and J dropped 5 bases, with 14 bases sitting between them.

This chain links TRBV3-1 (or the pseudogene TRBV3-2) with TRBJ2-1; no definite D call. Germline V gives CDR1 LGHDT, CDR2 YNNKEL (reference sequence). The CDR3 contains 13 residues. Trimming shortened V by 0 bases and J by 6 bases, and 6 bases separated the two germline ends. The CDR3 region has the DNA TGTGCCAGCAGCCAAGATCGGTTCAATGAGCAGTTCTTC. It codes for CASSQDRFNEQFF.

The V and J genes are TRBV2 and TRBJ1-4, with 7 bases that match TRBD1. The CDR3 spans 16 residues. In germline, CDR1 is SNHLY, CDR2 FYNNEI. The V gene end was trimmed by 4 bases and the J gene end by 5 bases; junction bases not matched to a gene: 10. Here the CDR3 reads CASSGGTAKRNEKLFF. In nucleotides, the CDR3 is TGTGCCAGCAGTGGGGGGACAGCCAAGAGAAATGAAAAACTGTTTTTT.

The chain has TRBV5-6 and TRBJ2-3; no firm D call. The V and J ends lost 7 bases and 2 bases respectively, with 5 bases between them. Germline assignment: CDR1 SGHDT and CDR2 YYEEEE. The CDR3 is 11 amino acids. The CDR3 spells CASSYTDTQYF. CDR3 nucleotide sequence: TGTGCCAGCTCCTACACAGATACGCAGTATTTT.

The chain is built from TRBV3-1 (or the pseudogene TRBV3-2) and TRBJ2-1; 9 bases fit TRBD2. The J segment lost 9 bases and the V segment lost 2 bases, leaving 5 bases of the junction unmatched. This CDR3 has 14 amino acids. Germline assignment: CDR1 LGHDT and CDR2 YNNKEL (reference sequence). This CDR3 reads CASSQISGRSEQFF. Written as DNA, the CDR3 is TGTGCCAGCAGCCAAATTAGCGGGAGAAGTGAGCAGTTCTTC.

This chain links TRBV9 with TRBJ2-7; D perhaps matches TRBD1 (6 bases). The CDR3 runs to 15 residues. Germline CDR1 is SGDLS and CDR2 is YYNGEE. Trimming left V 0 bases short and J 5 bases short, with 15 bases between. The CDR3 sequence: CASSVGPQPGDEQYF. CDR3 in DNA: TGTGCCAGCAGCGTAGGGCCCCAACCAGGGGACGAGCAGTACTTC.